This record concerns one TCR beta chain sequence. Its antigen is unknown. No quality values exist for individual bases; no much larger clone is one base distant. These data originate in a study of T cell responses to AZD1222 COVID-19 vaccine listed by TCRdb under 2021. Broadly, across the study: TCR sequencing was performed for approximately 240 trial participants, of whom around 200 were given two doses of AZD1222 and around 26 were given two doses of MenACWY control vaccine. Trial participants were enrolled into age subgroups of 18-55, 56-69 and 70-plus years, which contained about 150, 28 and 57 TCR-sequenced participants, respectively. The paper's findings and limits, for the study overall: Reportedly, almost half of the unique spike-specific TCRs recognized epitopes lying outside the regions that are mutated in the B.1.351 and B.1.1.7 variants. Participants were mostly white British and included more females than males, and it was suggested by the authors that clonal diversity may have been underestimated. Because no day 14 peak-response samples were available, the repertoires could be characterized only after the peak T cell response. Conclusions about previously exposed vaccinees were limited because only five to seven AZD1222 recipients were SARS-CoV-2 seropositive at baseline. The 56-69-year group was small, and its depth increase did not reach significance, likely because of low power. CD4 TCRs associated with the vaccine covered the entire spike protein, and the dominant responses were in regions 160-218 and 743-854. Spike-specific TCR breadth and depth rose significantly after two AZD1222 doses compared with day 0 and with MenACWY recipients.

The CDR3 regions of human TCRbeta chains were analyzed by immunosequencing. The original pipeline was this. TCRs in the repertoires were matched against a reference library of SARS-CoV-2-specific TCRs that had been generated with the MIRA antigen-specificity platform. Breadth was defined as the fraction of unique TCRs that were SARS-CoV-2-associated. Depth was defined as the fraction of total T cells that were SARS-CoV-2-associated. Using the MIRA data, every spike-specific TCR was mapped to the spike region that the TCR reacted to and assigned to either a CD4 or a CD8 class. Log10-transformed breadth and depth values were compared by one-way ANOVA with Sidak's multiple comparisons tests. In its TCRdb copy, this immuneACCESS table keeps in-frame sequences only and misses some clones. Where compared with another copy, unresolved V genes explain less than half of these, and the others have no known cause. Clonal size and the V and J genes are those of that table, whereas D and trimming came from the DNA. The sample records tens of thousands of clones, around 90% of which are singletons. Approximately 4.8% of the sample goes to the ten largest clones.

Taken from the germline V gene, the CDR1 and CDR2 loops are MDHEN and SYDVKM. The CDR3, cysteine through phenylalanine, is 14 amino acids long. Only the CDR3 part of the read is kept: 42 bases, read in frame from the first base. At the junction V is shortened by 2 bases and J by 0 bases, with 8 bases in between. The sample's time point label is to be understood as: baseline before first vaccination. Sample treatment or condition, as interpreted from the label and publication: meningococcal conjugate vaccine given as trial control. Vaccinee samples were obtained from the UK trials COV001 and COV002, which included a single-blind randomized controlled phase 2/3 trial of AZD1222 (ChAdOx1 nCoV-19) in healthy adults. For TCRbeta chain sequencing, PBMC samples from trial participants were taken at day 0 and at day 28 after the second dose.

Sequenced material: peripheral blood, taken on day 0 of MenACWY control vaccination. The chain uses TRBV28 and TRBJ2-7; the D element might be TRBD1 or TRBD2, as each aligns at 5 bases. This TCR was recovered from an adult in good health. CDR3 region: CASSLGTSSYEQYF. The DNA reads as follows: TGTGCCAGCAGTTTAGGGACCAGCTCCTACGAGCAGTACTTC.